This TCR beta chain was sequenced for a study of blood T cell repertoires in COVID-19. The CDR3 runs to 15 residues. The V gene's germline CDR1 is SGHTA and CDR2 FQGTGA. Trimming cost V 4 bases and J 8 bases, with 20 bases left between them. The repertoire was sequenced with immunoSEQ multiplex PCR; TCRdb's copy has only in-frame clones and lacks some. The table lists about 43,000 clones, approximately 87% of them singletons. The TCR originated in a human donor in a cohort sampled during active COVID-19. The rearrangement uses TRBV7-3 and TRBJ1-2, with D hard to call. The sequenced sample consisted of peripheral blood. CDR3 DNA sequence: TGTGCCAGCAGCTCGACCGGGTCCCGGGATTCGGGCTACACCTTC. Its protein is CASSSTGSRDSGYTF.